The 6 T cell receptor beta chains below all came from one sample that was sequenced in a study of tumor-infiltrating lymphocytes in primary liver carcinoma. From 20-30 mg of unsorted bulk tissue, DNA and RNA were co-extracted together. With a constant-region primer, TCR beta cDNA was made from approximately 450 ng of total RNA. Libraries for TCR beta were built through three nested multiplex PCR rounds, which together made up a slightly modified ARM-PCR procedure. The opening two PCR rounds, roughly 11 cycles each, paired TRBV1-TRBV30 forward primers with a C-beta reverse primer. TCRdb analysed the multiplex PCR reads with MiXCR anew, one entry per CDR3 protein. The table records 100,000 to 150,000 distinct CDR3 sequences, 64% of them present only once. Sequenced: liver tumor tissue from sampling region 3. Subset meaning: tumor region T3, left-lateral pole. The receptors were sampled from an older woman with primary liver carcinoma and hepatitis B virus infection.

This chain uses TRBV11-2 with TRBJ2-3; no definite D call. The germline CDR1 and CDR2 sequences are SGHAT and FQNNGV. CDR3 size: 15 residues. V was cut by 10 bases and J by 0 bases, with 17 bases left in between. The CDR3 sequence is CATCSQGFSTDTQYF. CDR3 coding DNA: TGTGCCACCTGCTCCCAAGGCTTTAGCACAGATACGCAGTATTTT.

In its sample, this clonotype was seen a few times. V gene TRBV27 combines with J gene TRBJ2-7, with no clear D. CDR1 and CDR2 (germline): MNHEY, SMNVEV (reference sequence). V lost 5 bases, J lost 7 bases, and 27 bases lay in between. The CDR3 sequence is 17 residues long. This CDR3 is CASSRLGRGEGSREQYF. CDR3 DNA: TGTGCCAGCAGTCGCTTAGGGCGAGGTGAAGGGTCTAGGGAGCAGTACTTC.

The rearrangement joins TRBV11-1 to TRBJ2-7, with TRBD2 identical over 14 bases. Germline V gene data show CDR1 as SGHAT and CDR2 as FQDESV (reference sequence). The CDR3 is 16 residues long. The CDR3 sequence: CVNSSRTSGRRNEQYF. Here the CDR3 DNA reads TGTGTCAACAGCTCCCGGACTAGCGGGAGGAGGAACGAGCAGTACTTC.

This clonotype was observed at least ten times. The J gene is TRBJ1-3, the V gene TRBV29-1; 7 bases line up with TRBD1. The J segment lost 0 bases and the V segment lost 2 bases, leaving 4 bases of the junction unmatched. CDR1 and CDR2 from the germline V gene are SQVTM and ANQGSEA. There are 15 residues in the CDR3. The CDR3 bases are TGCAGCGTTGAACGAGGGGGCGCCTCTGGAAACACCATATATTTT. Protein: CSVERGGASGNTIYF. The whole variable domain, remainder taken from reference TRBV29-1 and TRBJ1-3, is SAVISQKPSRDICQRGTSLTIQCQVDSQVTMMFWYRQQPGQSLTLIATANQGSEATYESGFVIDKFPISRPNLTFSTLTVSNMSPEDSSIYLCSVERGGASGNTIYFGEGSWLTVV.

To note about this clonotype: A clone one base away is much larger, so this may be a read error. This rearrangement joins TRBV5-1 to TRBJ1-1; 7 bases fit TRBD1. This CDR3 has 15 amino acids. Germline-derived CDR1 and CDR2 are SGHRS and YFSETQ. CDR3 loop: CASSARQGRNTETFF. The CDR3 coding sequence is TGCGCCAGCAGCGCGCGACAGGGCCGGAACACTGAAACTTTCTTT.

Turning to this clonotype: A much larger clone is a single base away; this may be a read error. This chain uses TRBV24-1 with TRBJ2-3; 8 bases map to TRBD1. CDR3 size: 17 residues. The junction had 9 bases not matched to a gene; V was cut back by 1 base and J by 4 bases. The germline V gene has CDR1 KGHDR and CDR2 SFDVKD. CDR3 loop: CATSDFHRGDSSDTQYF. The DNA for the CDR3 is TGTGCCACCAGTGATTTCCACAGGGGGGATAGCTCAGATACGCAGTATTTT.